This T cell receptor (beta chain) was sequenced during a study of neoadjuvant anti-PD-1 for oral cavity cancer. Study conclusions and caveats: Pretreatment Treg/Th17 ratio correlated inversely with post-treatment tumor clonality. TCR analyses covered only a few patients per response group.

These oral cavity squamous cell carcinomas were HPV-negative and locally advanced. With respect to this clone: Antigen specificity is unknown.

PBMC libraries mostly used around 460 ng of input genomic DNA, with six replicates per sample. Sequenced by immunoSEQ multiplex PCR; TCRdb stores in-frame clones only, minus some. The repertoire holds approximately 72,000 clones, about four fifths seen once, with around 3.2% in the top ten. This CDR3 has 15 residues. Per germline, CDR1 SEHNR and CDR2 FQNEAQ (reference sequence). The ends were cut back, 5 bases at V and 2 bases at J, with 14 bases in the middle. The material sequenced was PBMCs, taken before nivolumab (anti-PD-1) treatment. The clonotype originates from a person between 40 and 85 years old with oral cavity squamous cell carcinoma. The J gene is TRBJ2-3, the V gene TRBV7-9, with D possibly being TRBD1 (5 bases). The CDR3 region has the DNA TGTGCCAGCAGCCCGGTCTCAGGGCCCACAGATACGCAGTATTTT. Amino acid sequence: CASSPVSGPTDTQYF.